One and the same sample provided the 17 T cell receptor beta chains below, sequenced in a study of T-cell memory formation after mild COVID-19. TCRdb processed the 5' RACE reads anew with MiXCR; each CDR3 protein has one entry. The top ten clones hold approximately 22% of a sample with 250,000 to 300,000 distinct CDR3 sequences, over 7% of them seen once. The source material was PBMCs or a T cell subset sorted from them (not recorded which). Every receptor here comes from a man between 18 and 35 years old who had mild COVID-19 (a few samples of this study predate the infection). Cell type and time point are not known.

This clonotype was seen many times. The V call is TRBV11-2, the J call TRBJ2-7; tentatively, D is TRBD1 (6 bases). The CDR3 length is 11 residues. V was clipped by 5 bases and J by 7 bases, with 9 bases between them. From germline, CDR1 is SGHAT and CDR2 FQNNGV. The CDR3 DNA is TGTGCCAGCAGCCCGGGGACAGAGCAGTACTTC. Protein: CASSPGTEQYF.

This clonotype was detected many times. V and J are TRBV6-5 and TRBJ1-2; D is perhaps TRBD1 (6 bases). The CDR3 runs to 13 residues. The V gene lost 2 bases and the J gene lost 7 bases, with 11 bases spanning the gap. CDR1 is MNHEY and CDR2 is SVGAGI in the germline V gene. CDR3 coding DNA: TGTGCCAGCAGTTACCGGGGGGCCTTTGGCTACACCTTC. Amino acid sequence: CASSYRGAFGYTF.

This clonotype was picked up a small number of times. CDR3 coding DNA: TGTGCCAGCAGTCAGCACGACTACGAGCAGTACTTC. It translates to CASSQHDYEQYF. This chain uses TRBV12-3 or TRBV12-4 with TRBJ2-7; D ambiguous. V dropped 5 bases and J dropped 3 bases, with 8 bases sitting between them. This CDR3 contains 12 residues.

This clonotype was seen a few times. CDR3 DNA: TGTGCATACGCGGCACAGTCGAACACTGAAGCTTTCTTT. Translating gives CAYAAQSNTEAFF. The rearrangement joins TRBV30 to TRBJ1-1; D uncertain. Per the germline V gene, CDR1 is GTSNPN and CDR2 is SVGIG (reference sequence). The CDR3 is made up of 13 amino acids.

Ten or more counts support this clonotype. V usage is TRBV28 and J usage is TRBJ2-3; the match to TRBD2 covers 10 bases. The length of the CDR3 is 15 residues. CDR1 is MDHEN, CDR2 SYDVKM, per germline. V shed 5 bases and J 2 bases; nucleotides not matched to a gene: 4. CDR3 sequence reads: CASSLAGANTDTQYF. CDR3 coding DNA: TGTGCCAGCAGTCTAGCGGGGGCCAACACAGATACGCAGTATTTT.

In its sample, this clonotype was seen many times. This sequence joins TRBV20-1 and TRBJ2-1, with TRBD2 matching 9 bases. The V gene's germline CDR1 is DFQATT and CDR2 SNEGSKA (reference sequence). V gave up 3 bases and J gave up 9 bases; unmatched junction bases: 9. The CDR3 is made up of 14 amino acids. The CDR3 reads CSASWAGGPGEQFF. CDR3 DNA: TGCAGTGCTAGTTGGGCGGGGGGGCCTGGTGAGCAGTTCTTC.

In this sample, this clonotype turned up many times. The genes are TRBV9 and TRBJ2-4, with 10 nucleotides matching TRBD2. The CDR3 is 15 amino acids. The trim removed 4 bases at V and 6 bases at J, leaving 7 bases unmatched. Germline V gene sequence: CDR1 SGDLS, CDR2 YYNGEE. CDR3 bases: TGTGCCAGCAGCCCCACCCGGACTAGCGGAAACATTCAGTACTTC. It codes for CASSPTRTSGNIQYF. The complete variable domain, with remaining parts taken from reference TRBV9 and TRBJ2-4, reads DSGVTQTPKHLITATGQRVTLRCSPRSGDLSVYWYQQSLDQGLQFLIQYYNGEERAKGNILERFSAQQFPDLHSELNLSSLELGDSALYFCASSPTRTSGNIQYFGAGTRLSVL.

This chain links TRBV7-8 with TRBJ2-4; TRBD2 matches 7 bases. Per the germline V gene, CDR1 is SGHVS and CDR2 is FQNEAQ. The CDR3 spans 16 residues. V trimming: 5 bases; J trimming: 0 bases; junction bases outside the gene matches: 7. The CDR3 is CASSHSAGVAKNIQYF. In DNA form, the CDR3 reads TGTGCCAGCAGCCATTCTGCGGGGGTAGCCAAAAACATTCAGTACTTC.

This clonotype has just one count. The chain couples TRBV18 to TRBJ2-7; 11 nucleotides agree with TRBD2. Germline CDR1 and CDR2: KGHSH and LQKENI. The J segment lost 0 bases and the V segment lost 3 bases, leaving 16 bases of the junction unmatched. The CDR3 is made up of 20 amino acids. CDR3 sequence: CASSPTRQGLAGGHSYEQYF. The CDR3 nucleotides read TGTGCCAGCTCACCTACGCGACAGGGCCTAGCGGGAGGCCACTCCTACGAGCAGTACTTC.

This clonotype was found a few times. This chain connects TRBV25-1 to TRBJ1-4; 9 bases are shared with TRBD1. The V gene's germline CDR1 is MGHDK and CDR2 SYGVNS. The CDR3 sequence is 16 residues long. V gave up 6 bases and J gave up 6 bases; unmatched junction bases: 11. The CDR3 loop reads CASSDKTGGGDEKLFF. CDR3 DNA: TGTGCCAGCAGCGACAAAACAGGGGGCGGAGATGAAAAACTGTTTTTT. Together with reference TRBV25-1 and TRBJ1-4, the CDR3 gives the full variable domain: EADIYQTPRYLVIGTGKKITLECSQTMGHDKMYWYQQDPGMELHLIHYSYGVNSTEKGDLSSESTVSRIRTEHFPLTLESARPSHTSQYLCASSDKTGGGDEKLFFGSGTQLSVL.

This clonotype showed up just a few times. The chain couples TRBV6-2 or TRBV6-3 to TRBJ2-5; TRBD1 matches 8 bases. After removal of 0 bases from V and 0 bases from J, the junction contained 0 bases not matched to a gene. Germline CDR1 is MNHEY and CDR2 is SVGEGT. CDR3 length: 15 residues. CDR3 region: CASSYSTGDQETQYF. DNA for the CDR3: TGTGCCAGCAGTTACTCGACAGGGGACCAAGAGACCCAGTACTTC.

This clonotype was counted between two and nine times. The CDR3 loop is CASSLDPLAGGSYEQYF. The CDR3 DNA reads as TGCGCCAGCAGCTTGGATCCCCTAGCGGGGGGCTCCTACGAGCAGTACTTC. The chain combines TRBV5-1 with TRBJ2-7; 11 bases map to TRBD2. Germline V gene data show CDR1 as SGHRS and CDR2 as YFSETQ. The ends lost 0 bases at V and 0 bases at J; junction bases unmatched: 5. The CDR3 runs 17 residues.

This chain connects TRBV6-5 to TRBJ2-1, with TRBD2 matching over 14 bases. Germline V gives CDR1 MNHEY, CDR2 SVGAGI. Trimming removed 6 bases from V and 7 bases from J; junction bases left unmatched: 11. The CDR3 has 17 amino acids. DNA of the CDR3: TGTGCCAGCAGCGCCCTGACTAGCGGGGGGGCGACTAATGAGCAGTTCTTC. Residues: CASSALTSGGATNEQFF.

This clonotype has more than one count but fewer than ten. V usage is TRBV6-2 or TRBV6-3 and J usage is TRBJ2-1, with unresolved D. The ends were cut back, 6 bases at V and 8 bases at J, with 8 bases in the middle. The CDR3 loop spans 11 amino acids. The germline V gene encodes CDR1 MNHEY and CDR2 SVGEGT. CDR3 bases: TGTGCCAGCAGCTTCTGGTATGAGCAGTTCTTC. Its protein is CASSFWYEQFF.

This clonotype was seen a few times. The V call is TRBV5-1, the J call TRBJ2-1, with TRBD1 matching over 9 bases. Germline V CDR1 and CDR2: SGHRS, YFSETQ. The V segment lost 4 bases and the J segment 8 bases; nucleotides outside the gene matches: 10. The CDR3 spans 15 residues. The CDR3 loop reads CASSAQGAHGDEQFF. The DNA of the CDR3 is TGCGCCAGCAGCGCACAGGGGGCCCATGGGGATGAGCAGTTCTTC.

The gene calls are TRBV2 and TRBJ2-1, with D maybe TRBD1 (5 bases). CDR3 length: 14 residues. Germline-derived CDR1 and CDR2 are SNHLY and FYNNEI. The V end lost 7 bases, the J end lost 4 bases, and 14 bases lay between the germline ends. DNA of the CDR3: TGTGCCAGCATCGAACAGGCTTCGTACAATGAGCAGTTCTTC. This encodes CASIEQASYNEQFF.

The V gene is TRBV5-5, the J gene TRBJ1-2; 7 bases align to TRBD1. V lost 4 bases, J lost 4 bases, and 7 bases stayed unmatched. Germline values: CDR1 SGHKS, CDR2 YYEKEE (reference sequence). The CDR3 consists of 14 residues. The DNA for the CDR3 is TGTGCCAGCAGCGACCAGGGGGGCCGCTATGGCTACACCTTC. Its translation: CASSDQGGRYGYTF.